This TCR beta chain derives from a study of T cell responses to AZD1222 COVID-19 vaccine (dated by TCRdb to about 2021). A note on the overall study: AZD1222 recipients whose second dose came at about 4 weeks and those whose second dose came at about 12 weeks were combined into one group, since spike-specific TCR depth and breadth did not differ between the two schedules. TCR sequencing was performed for approximately 240 trial participants, of whom roughly 200 were given two doses of AZD1222 and around 26 were given two doses of MenACWY control vaccine. Trial participants were enrolled into age subgroups of 18-55, 56-69 and 70-plus years, which contained around 150, 28 and 57 TCR-sequenced participants, respectively.

Study-wide findings and limitations: Epitopes outside the regions mutated in the B.1.351 and B.1.1.7 variants were reportedly recognized by nearly half of the unique spike-specific TCRs. The 56-69-year group was small, and its depth increase did not reach significance, likely because of low power. Conclusions about previously exposed vaccinees are limited, since just 6 or 7 AZD1222 recipients were seropositive for SARS-CoV-2 at baseline. Participants were mostly white British, with more females than males. The authors suggested clonal diversity may have been underestimated. Spike-specific TCR breadth and depth rose significantly after two AZD1222 doses compared with day 0 and with MenACWY recipients. The whole spike protein was spanned by vaccine-associated CD4 TCRs, and dominant responses were seen in regions 160-218 and 743-854. Because no day 14 peak-response samples were available, repertoires were characterized only after the peak T cell response.

To note about this clone: Its antigen specificity is not known. No base-level quality is on record; no much larger clone is a single base apart.

The CDR3 regions of human TCRbeta chains were subjected to immunosequencing. The study's processing was this. Repertoire TCRs were matched against a reference library of SARS-CoV-2-specific TCRs generated with the MIRA antigen-specificity platform. Breadth was defined as the fraction of unique TCRs that were SARS-CoV-2-associated. Depth was defined as the fraction of total T cells that were SARS-CoV-2-associated. Using the MIRA data, each spike-specific TCR was mapped to the spike region that the TCR reacts to and placed in a CD4 or CD8 class. Log10-transformed breadth and depth values were compared by one-way ANOVA with Sidak's multiple comparisons tests. Drawn from immuneACCESS, this table holds only the in-frame rearrangements with V and J called that TCRdb kept. Clones are partly lost; checked studies trace under half to an unresolved V gene and leave the rest unexplained. For V, J and clone size, that table is used; D and trimming come from the DNA. This sample comprises about 140,000 clones, approximately 90% of them detected only once. 4.5% to 6.5% of the sample is in the top ten clones.

V sheds 0 bases and J sheds 9 bases, leaving 10 bases between their ends. The CDR1 and CDR2 encoded by the germline V gene are SGHDT and YYEEEE. Including cysteine and phenylalanine, the CDR3 has 13 amino acids. CDR3 DNA is the only sequence kept; it has 39 bases, read in frame from the first base. What this sample's time point label stands for: baseline before first vaccination. The vaccinee samples were drawn from two UK trials, COV001 and COV002, one of which was a single-blind randomized controlled phase 2/3 trial testing AZD1222 (ChAdOx1 nCoV-19) in healthy adults. Trial participant PBMC samples were collected at day 0 and day 28 after the second dose for TCRbeta chain sequencing.

This specimen was peripheral blood, taken on day 0 of AZD1222 vaccination. This TCR was sampled from an adult in good health. Recombination linked TRBV5-6 to TRBJ2-1; the D gene could be either TRBD1 or TRBD2, each agreeing at 5 bases. The CDR3 is CASSLGGYAEQFF. DNA sequence: TGTGCCAGCAGCTTGGGGGGGTACGCTGAGCAGTTCTTC.